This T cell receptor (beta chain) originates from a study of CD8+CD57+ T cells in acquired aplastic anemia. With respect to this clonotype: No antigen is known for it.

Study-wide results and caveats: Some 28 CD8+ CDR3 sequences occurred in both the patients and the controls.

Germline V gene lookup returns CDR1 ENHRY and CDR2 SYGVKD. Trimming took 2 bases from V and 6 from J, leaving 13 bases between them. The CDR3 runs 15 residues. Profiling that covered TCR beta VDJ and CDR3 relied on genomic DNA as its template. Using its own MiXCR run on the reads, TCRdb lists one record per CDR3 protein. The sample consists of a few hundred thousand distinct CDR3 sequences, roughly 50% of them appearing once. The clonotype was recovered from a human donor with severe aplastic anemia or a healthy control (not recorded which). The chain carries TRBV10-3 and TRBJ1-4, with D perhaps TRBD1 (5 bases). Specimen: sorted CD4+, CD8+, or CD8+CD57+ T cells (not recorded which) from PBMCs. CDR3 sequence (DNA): TGTGCCATCAGTGAGAGGGGAAGGGATCATGAAAAACTGTTTTTT. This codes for CAISERGRDHEKLFF.